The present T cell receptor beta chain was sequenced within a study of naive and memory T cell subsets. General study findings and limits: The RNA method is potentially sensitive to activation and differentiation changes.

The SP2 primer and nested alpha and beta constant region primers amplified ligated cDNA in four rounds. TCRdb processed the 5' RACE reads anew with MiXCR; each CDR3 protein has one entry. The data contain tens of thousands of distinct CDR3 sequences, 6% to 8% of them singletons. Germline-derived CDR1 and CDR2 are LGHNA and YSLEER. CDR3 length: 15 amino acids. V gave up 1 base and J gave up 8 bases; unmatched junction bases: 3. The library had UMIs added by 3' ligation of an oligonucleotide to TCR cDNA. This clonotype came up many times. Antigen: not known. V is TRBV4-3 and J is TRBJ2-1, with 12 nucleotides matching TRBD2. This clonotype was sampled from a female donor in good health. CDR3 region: CASSQGLAGDYEQFF. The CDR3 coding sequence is TGCGCCAGCAGCCAAGGACTAGCGGGGGACTATGAGCAGTTCTTC.